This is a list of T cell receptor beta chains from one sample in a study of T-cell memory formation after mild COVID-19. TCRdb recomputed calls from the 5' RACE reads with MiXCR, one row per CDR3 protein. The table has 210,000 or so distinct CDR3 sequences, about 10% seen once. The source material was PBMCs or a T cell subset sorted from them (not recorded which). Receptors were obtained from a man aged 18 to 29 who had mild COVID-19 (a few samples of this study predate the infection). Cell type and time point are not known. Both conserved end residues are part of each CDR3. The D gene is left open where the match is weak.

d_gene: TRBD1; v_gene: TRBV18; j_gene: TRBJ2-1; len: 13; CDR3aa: CASSPSGQTSPFF
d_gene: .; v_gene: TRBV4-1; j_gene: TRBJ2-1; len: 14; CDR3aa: CASSPAVHANEQFF
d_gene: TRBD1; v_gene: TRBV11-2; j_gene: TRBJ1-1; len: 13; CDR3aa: CASSSTGGREAFF
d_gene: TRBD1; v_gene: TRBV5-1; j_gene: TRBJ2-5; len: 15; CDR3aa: CASSWTGTGEETQYF
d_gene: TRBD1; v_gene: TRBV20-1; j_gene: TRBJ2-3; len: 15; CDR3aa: CSANSMTGGTDTQYF
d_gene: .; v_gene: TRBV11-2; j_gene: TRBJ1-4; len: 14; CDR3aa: CASSLDLANEKLFF
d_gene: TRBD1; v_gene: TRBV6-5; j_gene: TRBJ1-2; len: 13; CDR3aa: CASSAQGWNGYTF
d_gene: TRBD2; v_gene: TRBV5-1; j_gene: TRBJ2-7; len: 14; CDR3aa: CASSGSGGPAEQYF
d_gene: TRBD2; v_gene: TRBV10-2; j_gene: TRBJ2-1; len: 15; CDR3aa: CASKIGTSGGGEQFF
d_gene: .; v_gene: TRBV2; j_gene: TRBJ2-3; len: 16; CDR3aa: CASSEALRGLQDTQYF
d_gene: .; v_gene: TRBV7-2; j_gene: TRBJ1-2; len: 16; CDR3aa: CASSFTVNPDSYGYTF
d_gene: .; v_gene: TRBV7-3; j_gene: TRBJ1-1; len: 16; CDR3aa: CASSLRWGGSGTEAFF
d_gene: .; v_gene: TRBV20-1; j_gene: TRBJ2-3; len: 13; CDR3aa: CSATHRYTDTQYF
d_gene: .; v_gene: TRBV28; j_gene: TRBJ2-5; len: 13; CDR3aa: CASSHGRVETQYF
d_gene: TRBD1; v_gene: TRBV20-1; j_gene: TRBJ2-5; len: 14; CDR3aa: CSARDRLGQETQYF
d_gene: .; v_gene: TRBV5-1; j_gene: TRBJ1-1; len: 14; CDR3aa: CASSATGTNTEAFF
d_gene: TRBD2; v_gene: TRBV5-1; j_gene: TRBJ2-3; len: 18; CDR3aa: CASSLAGLAGGFTDTQYF
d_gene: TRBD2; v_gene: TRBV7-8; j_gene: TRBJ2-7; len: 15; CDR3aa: CASRGREGPDYEQYF
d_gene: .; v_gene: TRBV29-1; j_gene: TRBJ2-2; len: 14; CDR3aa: CSAEKQLNTGELFF
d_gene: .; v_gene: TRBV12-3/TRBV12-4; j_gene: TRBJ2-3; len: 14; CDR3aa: CASSPQGGGDTQYF
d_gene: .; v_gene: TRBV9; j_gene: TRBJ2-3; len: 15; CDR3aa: CASSVEERLTDTQYF
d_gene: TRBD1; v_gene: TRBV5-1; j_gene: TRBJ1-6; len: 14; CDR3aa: CASSVQGASSPLHF
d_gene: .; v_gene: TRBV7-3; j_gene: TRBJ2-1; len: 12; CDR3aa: CASSPGRSEQFF
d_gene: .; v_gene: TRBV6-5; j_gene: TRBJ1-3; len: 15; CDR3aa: CASSYDPGGGNTIYF
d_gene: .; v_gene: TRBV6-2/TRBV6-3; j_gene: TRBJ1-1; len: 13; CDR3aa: CASSYYTREKAFF
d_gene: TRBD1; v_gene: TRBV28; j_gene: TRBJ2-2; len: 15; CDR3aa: CASSRTGGYTGELFF
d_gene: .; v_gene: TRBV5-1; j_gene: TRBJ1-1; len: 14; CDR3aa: CASSLVTRGTEAFF
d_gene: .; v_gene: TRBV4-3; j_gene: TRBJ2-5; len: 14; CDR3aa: CASSPTAEGETQYF
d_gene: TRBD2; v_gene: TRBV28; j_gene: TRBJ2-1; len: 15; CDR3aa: CASPNRGGHYNEQFF
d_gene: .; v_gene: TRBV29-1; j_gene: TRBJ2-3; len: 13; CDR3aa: CSVGHPSTDTQYF
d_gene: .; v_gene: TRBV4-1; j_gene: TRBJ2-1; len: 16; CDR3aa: CASSQARGITYNEQFF
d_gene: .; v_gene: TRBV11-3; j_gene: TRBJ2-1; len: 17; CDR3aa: CASSVELGISSYNEQFF
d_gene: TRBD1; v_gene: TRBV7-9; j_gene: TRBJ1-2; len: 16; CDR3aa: CASRSSGTGENYGYTF
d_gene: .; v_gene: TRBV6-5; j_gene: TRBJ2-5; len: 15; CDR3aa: CASSFRGAISETQYF
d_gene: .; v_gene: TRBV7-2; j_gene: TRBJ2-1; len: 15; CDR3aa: CASSLESRAHNEQFF
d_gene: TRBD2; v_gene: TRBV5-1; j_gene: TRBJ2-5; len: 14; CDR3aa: CASTGGNLQETQYF
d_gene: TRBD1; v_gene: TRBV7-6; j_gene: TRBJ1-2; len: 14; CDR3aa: CASESGPGGNGYTF
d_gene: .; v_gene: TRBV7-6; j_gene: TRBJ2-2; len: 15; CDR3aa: CASSLLRGGTGELFF
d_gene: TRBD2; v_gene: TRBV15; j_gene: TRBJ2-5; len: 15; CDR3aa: CATSFSGGAFETQYF
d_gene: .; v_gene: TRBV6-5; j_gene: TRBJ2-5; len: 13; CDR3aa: CASSGQIQETQYF
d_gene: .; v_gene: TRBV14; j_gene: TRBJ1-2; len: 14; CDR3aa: CASSRREQDYGYTF
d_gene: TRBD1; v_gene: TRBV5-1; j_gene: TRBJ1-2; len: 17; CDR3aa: CASSYFPPGQSDYGYTF
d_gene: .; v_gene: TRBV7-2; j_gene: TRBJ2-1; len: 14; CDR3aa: CASSLRGYQGEQFF
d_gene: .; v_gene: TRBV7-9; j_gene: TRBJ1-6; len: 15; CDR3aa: CASSFSSLYNSPLHF
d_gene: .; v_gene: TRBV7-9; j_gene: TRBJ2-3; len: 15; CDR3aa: CASSFPGGGTDTQYF
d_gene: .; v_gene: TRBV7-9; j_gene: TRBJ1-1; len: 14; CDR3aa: CASSSFQGTTPAFF